This is a list of T cell receptor beta chains from one sample in a study of blood T cell repertoires in COVID-19. This table comes from immunoSEQ multiplex PCR, and its TCRdb copy is limited to in-frame clones, with some not included. The repertoire holds roughly 120,000 clones, with roughly nine tenths as singletons. Sequencing was performed on peripheral blood. The receptors here all came from a man aged 55 to 69 with COVID-19, enrolled during active disease. Each CDR3 is given with its conserved first and last residue. Fields, in order: J gene, D gene, clone size, V gene, CDR3 DNA, CDR3 protein. A D gene is named only where the DNA matches it firmly. Where a row states a size, it is once, few, many or the class of an expanded clone; other rows omit it.

>TRBJ1-5|TRBD1|-|TRBV6-4
TGTGCCAGCAGTGTCACCGGGACAGAGTGGGTAACGTATCAGCCCCAGCATTTT
CASSVTGTEWVTYQPQHF
>TRBJ1-1|-|-|TRBV13
TGTGCCAGCAGCCCAGACACTGAAGCTTTCTTT
CASSPDTEAFF
>TRBJ2-7|TRBD1|few|TRBV5-1
TGCGCCAGCAGCCCCCGGACAGGGGGTCTGGACGAGCAGTACTTC
CASSPRTGGLDEQYF
>TRBJ2-7|-|-|TRBV11-2
TGTGCCAGCAGCTTAGCCCATGGCAGGGAACAGTACTTC
CASSLAHGREQYF
>TRBJ2-5|TRBD2|-|TRBV2
TGTGCCTCCCAGGCCCTAGCGGGAGTTAAGACCCAGTACTTC
CASQALAGVKTQYF
>TRBJ2-1|TRBD2|-|TRBV7-3
TGTGCCAGCAGCTTAACCGGACTAGAGAATGAGCAGTTCTTC
CASSLTGLENEQFF
>TRBJ1-1|-|-|TRBV29-1
TGCAGCGTTTCCCCGGAAGGGGACACTGAAGCTTTCTTT
CSVSPEGDTEAFF
>TRBJ1-6|TRBD1|-|TRBV9
TGTGCCAGCAGCGTGGTGGCAGGGGGTAATTCACCCCTCCACTTT
CASSVVAGGNSPLHF
>TRBJ1-1|-|-|TRBV19
TGTGCCAGTGGATCACAGGGATGGAACACTGAAGCTTTCTTT
CASGSQGWNTEAFF
>TRBJ1-1|-|-|TRBV30
TGTGCCTGGAGTTCACAGGGAGAAAACACTGAAGCTTTCTTT
CAWSSQGENTEAFF
>TRBJ2-1|TRBD2|-|TRBV2
TGTGCCAGCACTTTGACTAGCGGGAGTGGCAATGAGCAGTTCTTC
CASTLTSGSGNEQFF
>TRBJ2-7|TRBD2|once|TRBV4-1
TGCGCCAGCAGCCTCAACTCCGCGGGAGGCGGCGAGCAGTACTTC
CASSLNSAGGGEQYF
>TRBJ2-1|TRBD1|-|TRBV5-1
TGCGCCAGCAGCCGAGGGACAGGCTACAATGAGCAGTTCTTC
CASSRGTGYNEQFF
>TRBJ1-3|-|-|TRBV4-1
TGCGCCAGCAGCCCCCCCGTTGACAGATATTTCTCTGGAAACACCATATATTTT
CASSPPVDRYFSGNTIYF
>TRBJ1-4|-|-|TRBV9
TGTGCCAGCAGCGCCTCAGGGGCTTCAAATGAAAAACTGTTTTTT
CASSASGASNEKLFF
>TRBJ2-3|-|-|TRBV24-1
TGTGCCACCAGTGAAGTACAGGGTAACACAGATACGCAGTATTTT
CATSEVQGNTDTQYF
>TRBJ1-4|-|-|TRBV30
TGTGCCTGGAGTGAAGAGGATGAAAAACTGTTTTTT
CAWSEEDEKLFF
>TRBJ2-1|TRBD2|-|TRBV24-1
TGTGCCGCATTAGCGGGAGGCGGAGGAAATGAGCAGTTCTTC
CAALAGGGGNEQFF
>TRBJ1-2|TRBD1|-|TRBV11-2
TGTGCCAGCAGCTCTTCTCCAGGGGGCGAAATCGATGGCTACACCTTC
CASSSSPGGEIDGYTF